The 21 T cell receptor beta chains below come from one sample, sequenced in a study of cytomegalovirus exposure and HLA in healthy donors. PCR primers comprised 60 Vbeta and 13 Jbeta primers. The table came from immunoSEQ multiplex PCR; TCRdb's copy has only in-frame clones and leaves some out. This sample has over 150,000 clones, with 84% found just once. The specimen was PBMCs. Receptors originate from a boy between 2 and 10 years old in good health and CMV-seronegative.

The CDR3 nucleotides read TGTGCCAGCAGCCCAGCCGGCGGGGGGGCGGAGACCCAGTACTTC. It codes for CASSPAGGGAETQYF. The chain uses TRBV7-9 and TRBJ2-5; TRBD2 matches at 9 bases. CDR1 and CDR2 from the germline V gene are SEHNR and FQNEAQ (reference sequence). V was clipped by 5 bases and J by 5 bases; unmatched bases: 9. The CDR3 spans 15 residues.

The CDR3 loop reads CAWSTNPFLQGYEQYF. The CDR3 DNA follows: TGTGCCTGGAGTACCAACCCCTTTCTTCAGGGCTACGAGCAGTACTTC. This chain connects TRBV30 to TRBJ2-7; perhaps TRBD1 as D (5 bases). V shed 2 bases and J shed 3 bases, with 20 bases lying between them. The CDR3 is made up of 16 amino acids. The germline CDR1 and CDR2 sequences are GTSNPN and SVGIG (reference sequence).

The CDR3, as DNA: TGTGCCAGTAGTTTCTCCAACACAGGGGTCAGGGAGCTGTTTTTT. It translates to CASSFSNTGVRELFF. V usage is TRBV19 and J usage is TRBJ2-2, with 7 bases aligning to TRBD1. Trimming removed 5 bases from V and 9 bases from J; junction bases left unmatched: 12. The CDR3 totals 15 residues. Germline CDR1 reads LNHDA; CDR2 reads SQIVND (reference sequence).

This rearrangement joins TRBV2 to TRBJ2-1, with 12 bases identical to TRBD2. This CDR3 spans 15 amino acids. The junction had 7 bases not matched to a gene; V was cut back by 5 bases and J by 8 bases. CDR1 SNHLY and CDR2 FYNNEI come from the germline V gene. This CDR3 reads CASSSLAGGRDEQFF. Written as DNA, the CDR3 is TGTGCCAGCAGTTCGCTAGCGGGAGGGCGGGATGAGCAGTTCTTC.

This clone was picked up a small number of times. Written as DNA, the CDR3 is TGCGCCAGCAGCCAAGATACTCAAACAGGGGGCGCAGGGGGCTACACCTTC. Its protein product is CASSQDTQTGGAGGYTF. The chain couples TRBV4-1 to TRBJ1-2; 9 bases fit TRBD1. The germline V gene encodes CDR1 MGHRA and CDR2 YSYEKL. Trimming removed 0 bases from V and 8 bases from J; junction bases left unmatched: 13. The CDR3 consists of 17 residues.

This clone was seen only a few times. The V and J genes are TRBV7-2 and TRBJ1-5; 9 bases are shared with TRBD1. Germline V gives CDR1 SGHTA, CDR2 FQGNSA. CDR3 length: 14 residues. V gave up 2 bases and J gave up 9 bases; unmatched junction bases: 5. CDR3 residues: CASSLTTGGPPQHF. The CDR3 region has the DNA TGTGCCAGCAGCTTAACCACAGGGGGCCCGCCCCAGCATTTT.

The chain joins TRBV13 to TRBJ2-3, with 11 nucleotides matching TRBD2. Germline V CDR1 and CDR2: PRHDT, FYEKMQ (reference sequence). J lost 2 bases, V lost 3 bases, and 4 bases had no gene match. The CDR3 runs to 16 residues. CDR3 loop: CASSFGTSGHTDTQYF. CDR3 bases: TGTGCCAGCAGCTTTGGGACTAGCGGCCACACAGATACGCAGTATTTT.

In the case of this clone: One end of the junction does not line up with germline, which may come from a read error. The chain uses TRBV4-1 and TRBJ2-1, with 11 bases aligning to TRBD1. This CDR3 contains 16 residues. CDR1 MGHRA and CDR2 YSYEKL come from the germline V gene. CDR3 coding DNA: TGCGCCAACAGCCAGGAACCGGGACAGGGGGGAGATGAGCAGTTCTTC. This codes for CANSQEPGQGGDEQFF.

The chain combines TRBV19 with TRBJ1-2, with TRBD1 matching 9 bases. The germline gives CDR1 LNHDA, CDR2 SQIVND (reference sequence). This CDR3 has 15 residues. Trimming at V came to 3 bases and at J to 8 bases, leaving 10 bases not matched to a gene. The CDR3 DNA reads TGTGCCAGTAGTATTACGGGACAGGGCCGAGGAGGCTACACCTTC. Protein product: CASSITGQGRGGYTF.

V is TRBV28 and J is TRBJ1-1; 7 bases line up with TRBD1. The germline CDR1 and CDR2 sequences are MDHEN and SYDVKM. CDR3 length equals 14 residues. V lost 7 bases to trimming and J lost 6 bases; unmatched junction nucleotides: 11. CDR3 amino acids: CASTHQGGMPEAFF. DNA for the CDR3: TGTGCCAGCACCCACCAGGGGGGTATGCCTGAAGCTTTCTTT.

The genes are TRBV29-1 and TRBJ2-5; 10 bases agree with TRBD2. The end of the DNA is better explained by TRBJ2-7, so the J call may be wrong. The CDR3 contains 14 residues. CDR1 is SQVTM and CDR2 is ANQGSEA in the germline V gene. The chain's CDR3 is CSVGASGSSYEQYF. The DNA for the CDR3 is TGCAGCGTTGGGGCTAGCGGGAGTTCGTACGAGCAGTACTTC.

Comments on this clone: Other DNA sequences in the sample encode the same CDR3. The gene calls are TRBV5-1 and TRBJ2-7; 8 bases map to TRBD1. The CDR3 extends over 14 amino acids. From germline, CDR1 is SGHRS and CDR2 YFSETQ. The V gene end was trimmed by 4 bases and the J gene end by 0 bases; junction bases not matched to a gene: 3. The CDR3 DNA follows: TGCGCCAGCAGCCCCGGGACAGGCTCCTACGAGCAGTACTTC. Encoded protein: CASSPGTGSYEQYF.

This clone was picked up one time. The J gene is TRBJ2-3, the V gene TRBV10-1, with a tentative D call TRBD2 (6 bases). There are 16 residues in the CDR3. V lost 0 bases and J 2 bases, leaving 12 bases between the germline ends. Germline assignment: CDR1 WNHNN and CDR2 SYGVQD (reference sequence). CDR3 coding DNA: TGCGCCAGCAGTGAGTCCCGGGCTAGCGCCACAGATACGCAGTATTTT. Its protein product is CASSESRASATDTQYF.

The V call is TRBV5-6, the J call TRBJ2-7, with no clear D. Trimming took 0 bases from V and 3 from J, leaving 7 bases between them. This CDR3 region has 13 residues. Germline V CDR1 and CDR2: SGHDT, YYEEEE. CDR3 protein: CASSLGVHYEQYV. The CDR3 nucleotides are TGTGCCAGCAGCTTGGGGGTGCACTACGAGCAGTACGTC.

This rearrangement joins TRBV9 to TRBJ2-6, with 7 bases fitting TRBD1. The J segment lost 3 bases and the V segment lost 2 bases, leaving 23 bases of the junction unmatched. This CDR3 region has 22 residues. Germline V gene sequence: CDR1 SGDLS, CDR2 YYNGEE. The CDR3 DNA follows: TGTGCCAGCAGCGTCCCCGGGCCGGGACAGCCTAGTTACCCCCTTGGGGCCAACGTCCTGACTTTC. Translation: CASSVPGPGQPSYPLGANVLTF.

The chain couples TRBV6-1 to TRBJ1-5; TRBD1 might be the D (6 bases). The CDR3 extends over 13 amino acids. Germline CDR1 and CDR2: MNHNS and SASEGT. Trimming shortened V by 4 bases and J by 4 bases, and 8 bases separated the two germline ends. The CDR3 bases are TGTGCCAGCAGTGTCGACAGGAATCAGCCCCAGCATTTT. Its translation is CASSVDRNQPQHF.

The chain carries TRBV5-6 and TRBJ1-1, with D possibly being TRBD1 (5 bases). The CDR3 loop spans 15 amino acids. From germline, CDR1 is SGHDT and CDR2 YYEEEE. V lost 7 bases and J 0 bases, leaving 16 bases between the germline ends. CDR3 sequence reads: CASLPVGGVNTEAFF. CDR3 bases: TGTGCCAGCCTCCCCGTAGGAGGGGTGAACACTGAAGCTTTCTTT.

This chain connects TRBV5-6 to TRBJ1-2; 7 bases align to TRBD1. This CDR3 is 15 amino acids long. CDR1 is SGHDT and CDR2 is YYEEEE in the germline V gene. With 2 bases clipped from V and 6 bases from J, the junction kept 10 bases outside the gene matches. The CDR3 sequence: CASSFFRGGGDGYTF. The CDR3 DNA is TGTGCCAGCAGCTTTTTTCGAGGAGGGGGCGATGGCTACACCTTC. Together with reference TRBV5-6 and TRBJ1-2, the CDR3 gives the full variable domain: DAGVTQSPTHLIKTRGQQVTLRCSPKSGHDTVSWYQQALGQGPQFIFQYYEEEERQRGNFPDRFSGHQFPNYSSELNVNALLLGDSALYLCASSFFRGGGDGYTFGSGTRLTVV.

The chain has TRBV19 and TRBJ1-1; 12 positions agree with TRBD1. J was trimmed by 6 bases and V by 5 bases; bases with no gene match: 4. The CDR3 spans 14 residues. Germline CDR1 is LNHDA and CDR2 is SQIVND (reference sequence). DNA of the CDR3: TGTGCCAGTAGTGGGGGACAGGGGGCCGCTGAAGCTTTCTTT. Translated, it gives CASSGGQGAAEAFF.

This sequence joins TRBV2 and TRBJ2-7, with D possibly being TRBD2 (6 bases). Trimming stripped 8 bases from V and 3 bases from J, with 20 bases between. Germline CDR1 SNHLY, CDR2 FYNNEI. The CDR3 covers 15 residues. The CDR3 coding sequence is TGTGCCAGCGGAGGAGGGTTGGATCGGATCTACGAGCAGTACTTC. It yields the protein CASGGGLDRIYEQYF.

The V gene is TRBV19, the J gene TRBJ2-7; 9 positions agree with TRBD1. V trimming: 1 base; J trimming: 2 bases; junction bases outside the gene matches: 3. Germline V gives CDR1 LNHDA, CDR2 SQIVND (reference sequence). The CDR3 spans 15 residues. CDR3 residues: CASSIAGDRAYEQYF. The DNA of the CDR3 is TGTGCCAGTAGTATAGCTGGGGACAGGGCCTACGAGCAGTACTTC.